What follows are 6 T cell receptor beta chains derived from one specimen sequenced in a study of blood T cell repertoires in COVID-19. The repertoire was sequenced with immunoSEQ multiplex PCR; TCRdb's copy has only in-frame clones and lacks some. The table lists about 30,000 clones, more than 75% of them singletons. The sequencing sample was made of peripheral blood. Source of these receptors: a man in his sixties or seventies with acute or convalescent COVID-19.

The rearrangement uses TRBV7-9 and TRBJ1-6; 10 bases map to TRBD1. Germline-derived CDR1 and CDR2 are SEHNR and FQNEAQ (reference sequence). The CDR3 loop spans 16 amino acids. The V gene end was trimmed by 1 base and the J gene end by 10 bases; junction bases not matched to a gene: 7. The CDR3 protein is CASSLGSGTGVSPLHF. In DNA form, the CDR3 reads TGTGCCAGCAGCTTAGGGTCCGGGACAGGGGTATCACCCCTCCACTTT.

The chain recombines TRBV27 with TRBJ1-2; D uncertain. CDR1 and CDR2 (germline): MNHEY, SMNVEV (reference sequence). The CDR3 covers 14 residues. The ends were cut back, 3 bases at V and 0 bases at J, with 8 bases in the middle. The CDR3 nucleotides are TGTGCCAGCAGTTTTTCCGGTTCTAACTATGGCTACACCTTC. Translation gives CASSFSGSNYGYTF.

The genes are TRBV7-2 and TRBJ2-4; maybe TRBD2 (6 bases). In germline, CDR1 is SGHTA, CDR2 FQGNSA. The CDR3 contains 15 residues. V was trimmed by 5 bases and J by 0 bases, leaving 11 bases between them. CDR3 DNA: TGTGCCAGCAGCCCGGGGACTTTAGCCAAAAACATTCAGTACTTC. As protein: CASSPGTLAKNIQYF.

This sequence joins TRBV11-2 and TRBJ2-2; 7 bases align to TRBD1. V lost 2 bases and J lost 8; bases outside the gene matches: 11. CDR1 is SGHAT and CDR2 is FQNNGV in the germline V gene. This CDR3 has 16 amino acids. Written as DNA, the CDR3 is TGTGCCAGCAGCTTAATCCTCGGACAGGAACAGGGGGAGCTGTTTTTT. Protein: CASSLILGQEQGELFF.

This chain connects TRBV5-5 to TRBJ1-1; tentative D call: TRBD1 (6 bases). Germline lookup yields CDR1 SGHKS and CDR2 YYEKEE (reference sequence). The CDR3 length is 15 residues. Trimming left V 5 bases short and J 4 bases short, with 18 bases between. The CDR3: CASRRMGGHVTEAFF. CDR3 coding DNA: TGTGCCAGCAGAAGAATGGGGGGGCACGTCACTGAAGCTTTCTTT.

The chain links TRBV27 to TRBJ2-3; no firm D call. V gave up 6 bases and J gave up 2 bases, with 3 bases separating them. Germline V gene lookup returns CDR1 MNHEY and CDR2 SMNVEV (reference sequence). This CDR3 has 11 amino acids. CDR3 in amino acids: CASSITDTQYF. The CDR3 coding sequence is TGTGCCAGCAGCATCACAGATACGCAGTATTTT.